The text below deals with one T cell receptor (beta chain). The antigen remains unidentified. The sample is drawn from a study of cytomegalovirus exposure and HLA in healthy donors. General study points: Later analysis placed DRB1 highest and HLA-C lowest in TCR association rates, which differed by HLA locus. Clonal expansion, a later analysis showed, was greater in HLA-associated TCR beta chains than in equally common others. Some V segments (TRBV6-2 and TRBV6-3 among them) were excluded as indistinguishable.

The PCR made use of 60 Vbeta and 13 Jbeta primers. Using immunoSEQ multiplex PCR, the repertoire was profiled, and TCRdb retains in-frame clones only, with some absent. The table lists 100,000 to 150,000 clones, with approximately 1.5% in the top ten. CDR1 is SEHNR, CDR2 FQNEAQ, per germline (reference sequence). The CDR3 totals 15 residues. Losses at the gene ends were 1 base for V and 6 bases for J; bases not matched to a gene: 8. Material for sequencing was PBMCs. The clonotype originates from a woman in her 40s in good health and CMV-seronegative. The V gene is TRBV7-9, the J gene TRBJ2-7, with 8 bases lining up with TRBD1. The DNA for the CDR3 is TGTGCCAGCAGCTTAGAAAGGCAGGGGGCTACCGAGCAGTACTTC. Translated, it gives CASSLERQGATEQYF. Based on the CDR3 plus reference TRBV7-9 and TRBJ2-7, the full variable domain is DTGVSQNPRHKITKRGQNVTFRCDPISEHNRLYWYRQTLGQGPEFLTYFQNEAQLEKSRLLSDRFSAERPKGSFSTLEIQRTEQGDSAMYLCASSLERQGATEQYFGPGTRLTVT.